The clone carrying this T cell receptor beta chain was seen just once. No antigen is known for it. J was trimmed by 1 base and V by 4 bases; bases with no gene match: 7. Germline CDR1 and CDR2: LNHDA and SQIVND (reference sequence). The CDR3 consists of 16 residues. Primers for the PCR totalled 60 Vbeta and 13 Jbeta. The table came from immunoSEQ multiplex PCR; TCRdb's copy has only in-frame clones and leaves some out. Found here are about 120,000 clones, over 80% of them singletons; the top ten hold around 20%. These data are taken from a study of cytomegalovirus exposure and HLA in healthy donors. Overall study results and limits: Later analysis placed DRB1 highest and HLA-C lowest in TCR association rates, which differed by HLA locus.

What was sequenced was PBMCs. The receptor comes from a man aged 18 to 35 in good health and CMV-seropositive. This chain connects TRBV19 to TRBJ1-5, with 7 bases fitting TRBD1. CDR3 DNA sequence: TGTGCCAGTAGTACCCTGGCAGGGGGGAGCAATCAGCCCCAGCATTTT. This encodes CASSTLAGGSNQPQHF.